Listed below are T cell receptor beta chains from one sample, sequenced in a study of blood T cell repertoires in COVID-19. Using immunoSEQ multiplex PCR, the repertoire was profiled, and TCRdb retains in-frame clones only, with some absent. The data hold about 400,000 clones, with approximately 86% observed a single time. Sequencing was carried out using PBMCs or T cells enriched from blood (not recorded which). These receptors came from a woman aged 35 to 49 with acute COVID-19. CDR3s include the opening cysteine and the closing phenylalanine or tryptophan. A D gene is named only where the DNA matches it firmly. A clone size is listed for some rows: how often the clone was seen (once, few, many), or a class if it is expanded.

TRBD2	TRBV19	15	TRBJ2-1	NA	TGTGCCAGTAGTGCCCACCGGGACTACGGGAATGAGCAGTTCTTC	CASSAHRDYGNEQFF
TRBD1	TRBV5-1	15	TRBJ2-7	NA	TGCGCCAGCAGTTCTCAGGGGGTCTTCTCCTACGAGCAGTACTTC	CASSSQGVFSYEQYF
NA	TRBV7-2	16	TRBJ2-2	NA	TGTGCCAGCAGCTCCGACAGGCGGGCTAACACCGGGGAGCTGTTTTTT	CASSSDRRANTGELFF
NA	TRBV5-4	16	TRBJ2-6	NA	TGTGCCAGCAGCTTGGGTCTGGGGCCGAGGGCCAACGTCCTGACTTTC	CASSLGLGPRANVLTF
NA	TRBV18	17	TRBJ2-7	NA	TGTGCCAGCTCACCGTGGGGCTGGGGCCAGGGCCCCCACGAGCAGTACTTC	CASSPWGWGQGPHEQYF
NA	TRBV30	15	TRBJ2-3	NA	TGTGCCTGGAGTGTACATGTGGGGGGGCCGGATACGCAGTATTTT	CAWSVHVGGPDTQYF
TRBD2	TRBV20-1	16	TRBJ2-3	NA	TGCAGTGCTAGTCATGATTCTAGCGGGGGTAAGGATACGCAGTATTTT	CSASHDSSGGKDTQYF
NA	TRBV7-9	12	TRBJ2-7	NA	TGTGCCAGCAGCTCACAGGGCTACGAGCAGTACTTC	CASSSQGYEQYF
TRBD1	TRBV4-1	15	TRBJ1-4	NA	TGCGCCAGCAGCCAAGATAGGACAGGGGGTGAAAAACTGTTTTTT	CASSQDRTGGEKLFF
NA	TRBV5-4	13	TRBJ2-5	NA	TGTGCCAGCAGCTTGAACAGTCAAGAGACCCAGTACTTC	CASSLNSQETQYF
NA	TRBV5-1	13	TRBJ1-5	NA	TGCGCCAGCAGCTTGGGACAGAATCAGCCCCAGCATTTT	CASSLGQNQPQHF
TRBD1	TRBV30	14	TRBJ1-2	NA	TGTGCCTGGAGACCGGGACAGGGGGCGCTGGGCTACACCTTC	CAWRPGQGALGYTF
NA	TRBV19	16	TRBJ1-4	once	TGTGCCAGTAGTATCCCGGCAGGGCCAACTAATGAAAAACTGTTTTTT	CASSIPAGPTNEKLFF
TRBD2	TRBV9	17	TRBJ2-2	NA	TGTGCCAGCAGCGTAGGACCCCTACTAGCGGGCACCGGGGAGCTGTTTTTT	CASSVGPLLAGTGELFF
NA	TRBV30	12	TRBJ1-3	NA	TGTGCCTGGGACCGACAGCGAAACACCATATATTTT	CAWDRQRNTIYF
NA	TRBV5-1	14	TRBJ1-6	NA	TGCGCCAGCGGTGAGGCGGGCTTAGGCTCACCCCTCCACTTT	CASGEAGLGSPLHF
NA	TRBV7-9	12	TRBJ1-1	NA	TGTGCCAGCAGCTTAGGGCAGGGAGAAGCTTTCTTT	CASSLGQGEAFF
NA	TRBV7-8	16	TRBJ1-1	NA	TGTGCCAGCAGCTCGGGACATCGGAAGATGAACACTGAAGCTTTCTTT	CASSSGHRKMNTEAFF
NA	TRBV18	17	TRBJ2-5	few	TGTGCCAGCTCACTTTACGCAGGGCAGGGAAGCCAAGAGACCCAGTACTTC	CASSLYAGQGSQETQYF
NA	TRBV19	12	TRBJ1-2	NA	TGTGCCAGTAGTGGGCAGTACTATGGCTACACCTTC	CASSGQYYGYTF
TRBD1	TRBV25-1	16	TRBJ1-5	NA	TGTGCCAGCAGTGACGAAACGCAGACAGGGTACCAGCCCCAGCATTTT	CASSDETQTGYQPQHF
NA	TRBV7-9	16	TRBJ1-3	NA	TGTGCCAGCAGCCCAAGAGGGGGATTGGCTGGAAACACCATATATTTT	CASSPRGGLAGNTIYF
NA	TRBV19	14	TRBJ1-1	NA	TGTGCCAGTAGTATTATCGGGGAATCTGCTGAAGCTTTCTTT	CASSIIGESAEAFF
NA	TRBV2	15	TRBJ1-1	NA	TGTGCCAGCAGCCCACGCCTTTCGGAGGGCACTGAAGCTTTCTTT	CASSPRLSEGTEAFF
NA	TRBV3-1/TRBV3-2	13	TRBJ2-2	NA	TGTGCCAGCAGCCAAGGCAGGGTGGGGGAGCTGTTTTTT	CASSQGRVGELFF
NA	TRBV19	15	TRBJ2-3	few	TGTGCCAGTAGTATGGGGGCCCCTGTCACAGATACGCAGTATTTT	CASSMGAPVTDTQYF
TRBD2	TRBV9	17	TRBJ2-1	once	TGTGCCAGCAGCGTAGGAATCAGCGGGGGGGCCAACAATGAGCAGTTCTTC	CASSVGISGGANNEQFF
TRBD2	TRBV19	16	TRBJ2-5	NA	TGTGCCAGTAGTATGTTGTACGGGCGGGGGATAAAGACCCAGTACTTC	CASSMLYGRGIKTQYF
NA	TRBV10-2	15	TRBJ2-3	once	TGCGCCAGCAGTGAAAGTGGCGGGAGCACAGATACGCAGTATTTT	CASSESGGSTDTQYF
TRBD1	TRBV5-4	13	TRBJ2-5	NA	TGTGCCAGCAGCTTCACAGGGGAAGAGACCCAGTACTTC	CASSFTGEETQYF
NA	TRBV6-1	16	TRBJ1-2	NA	TGTGCCAGCAGTGGAGTCACGGGGTCGTCCCTCTATGGCTACACCTTC	CASSGVTGSSLYGYTF
NA	TRBV2	14	TRBJ1-2	NA	TGTGCCAGCACCCCGGGCAGGGTAGGGGATGGCTACACCTTC	CASTPGRVGDGYTF
TRBD2	TRBV9	14	TRBJ2-3	NA	TGTGCCAGCAGCACTAGCGGGGGGGGAGATACGCAGTATTTT	CASSTSGGGDTQYF
TRBD1	TRBV19	14	TRBJ1-1	NA	TGTGCCAGTAGGCTAGACAGGGCGAGCACTGAAGCTTTCTTT	CASRLDRASTEAFF
NA	TRBV9	11	TRBJ1-2	NA	TGTGCCAGCAGCGGGCCTTATGGCTACACCTTC	CASSGPYGYTF
TRBD1	TRBV7-7	15	TRBJ2-2	NA	TGTGCCAGCAGTCCGGGACAGGGCATATCCGGGGAGCTGTTTTTT	CASSPGQGISGELFF
NA	TRBV2	16	TRBJ1-6	NA	TGTGCCAGCAGTTTTACAGGGCCAACAGATAATTCACCCCTCCACTTT	CASSFTGPTDNSPLHF
TRBD2	TRBV4-2	16	TRBJ2-5	NA	TGTGCCAGCAGCCAAGGTCACGAGCGGGGTTGGGAGACCCAGTACTTC	CASSQGHERGWETQYF
NA	TRBV13	14	TRBJ2-3	NA	TGTGCCAGCAGCTTTTTCGGGGGGACAAATACGCAGTATTTT	CASSFFGGTNTQYF
TRBD1	TRBV13	15	TRBJ2-7	NA	TGTGCCAGCCGCTTTAGGGGGCGCCTCTCCTACGAGCAGTACTTC	CASRFRGRLSYEQYF
NA	TRBV5-1	15	TRBJ2-1	NA	TGCGCCAGCAGCTTTTTAGCAGGGGCGTACAATGAGCAGTTCTTC	CASSFLAGAYNEQFF
TRBD1	TRBV5-4	15	TRBJ1-2	NA	TGTGCCAGCAGCTTGGACCGGACAGGGGGCCATGGCTACACCTTC	CASSLDRTGGHGYTF
TRBD1	TRBV19	15	TRBJ2-1	many	TGTGCCAGTAGTTTCTTCCGGGACAGGGGAAATGAGCAGTTCTTC	CASSFFRDRGNEQFF
NA	TRBV29-1	13	TRBJ2-5	NA	TGCAGCGATTTAGGGGATATAGGGGAGACCCAGTACTTC	CSDLGDIGETQYF
NA	TRBV5-8	13	TRBJ1-2	NA	TGTGCCAGCAGCTTGGGACAGTTCTATGGCTACACCTTC	CASSLGQFYGYTF
NA	TRBV18	16	TRBJ2-1	NA	TGTGCCAGCTCACCACTTCTAGCTCCTGGGGGCGATGAGCAGTTCTTC	CASSPLLAPGGDEQFF
TRBD1	TRBV7-2	15	TRBJ2-2	NA	TGTGCCAGCAGCTTGGACAGGGGTTTGACCGGGGAGCTGTTTTTT	CASSLDRGLTGELFF
NA	TRBV9	15	TRBJ2-1	NA	TGTGCCAGCAGCGGAACAGGGACATCATACAATGAGCAGTTCTTC	CASSGTGTSYNEQFF
NA	TRBV5-1	13	TRBJ1-1	NA	TGCGCCAGCAGCTTAGAGGGGAACACTGAAGCTTTCTTT	CASSLEGNTEAFF
NA	TRBV5-5	19	TRBJ1-3	once	TGTGCCAGCAGCTTGGTAGGCCAGACTACGAGCCCTTTTGGAAACACCATATATTTT	CASSLVGQTTSPFGNTIYF
NA	TRBV5-1	14	TRBJ1-4	NA	TGCGCCAGCAGCTTTCGTCGGGGGGATGAAAAACTGTTTTTT	CASSFRRGDEKLFF
TRBD1	TRBV6-1	17	TRBJ1-2	NA	TGTGCCAGCAGTGAAGAGGTCCCAACAGGGGGCAACTATGGCTACACCTTC	CASSEEVPTGGNYGYTF
TRBD2	TRBV5-6	18	TRBJ2-5	NA	TGTGCCAGCAGCTTGGTGCGGGCGGGGGGCCACCCCCTAGGGACCCAGTACTTC	CASSLVRAGGHPLGTQYF
TRBD2	TRBV5-4	17	TRBJ2-7	NA	TGTGCCAGCAGCGCCATTCTAGCGGGGGTTCCCTCCTACGAGCAGTACTTC	CASSAILAGVPSYEQYF
NA	TRBV2	14	TRBJ1-6	NA	TGTGCCAGCAGTGAATTAGGGGGTCCTTCACCCCTCCACTTT	CASSELGGPSPLHF
TRBD2	TRBV9	14	TRBJ2-7	NA	TGTGCCAGCAGCTCCGGGACTAGCGGGAGGGAGCAGTACTTC	CASSSGTSGREQYF
NA	TRBV5-1	13	TRBJ1-1	NA	TGCGCCAGCAGCTTTCGGGGGAACACTGAAGCTTTCTTT	CASSFRGNTEAFF